This T cell receptor beta chain was profiled in a study of CXCR3-negative and CXCR3-positive naive CD8 T cells. Overall study results and limits: CXCR3-positive naive cells carried more hydrophobic TRB CDR3s than CXCR3-negative ones.

As to this clonotype: What it binds is not known.

CDR1 is SQVTM, CDR2 ANQGSEA, per germline. There are 14 residues in the CDR3. Libraries of TRB cDNA were made by 5' RACE and carried UMIs. TCRdb reprocessed the 5' RACE reads, keeping one entry per CDR3 protein, no DNA. This table lists 6,000 to 8,500 distinct CDR3 sequences. The receptor comes from a human donor in good health. Some clones in this sample may be carry-over from other donors' samples. The rearrangement joins TRBV29-1 to TRBJ2-7; TCRdb outputs TRBD1, but without DNA this stays unchecked. Sequenced material: naive CXCR3+ CD8+ T cells from blood. Sample subset: CD45RO-CCR7+CD27+CD95- naive CD8+ T cells expressing CXCR3 (TNR3+). CDR3 sequence: CSVEVPGRNYEQYF.